Each of the 9 T cell receptor beta chains below was sequenced from the same sample in a study of low-dose radiotherapy and immunotherapy resistance in tumors (dated by TCRdb to the early 2020s). Sequencing was performed on an Illumina HiSeq 2500. To make first-strand cDNA, Superscript III was used along with a set of TRAV- and TRBV-specific primers so that both the TCRalpha and TCRbeta chains were covered. TCRs were amplified with Phusion for about 20 PCR cycles using a constant-region primer together with the adapter attached to the V primers. TCRdb's own reprocessing of the public reads used fastp at Q25 and MiXCR and kept productive beta chains. CDR3 protein sequences are deduplicated, and each keeps its most common genes and DNA. The sample includes 30,000 to 50,000 distinct CDR3 sequences, with about a third observed a single time. Of the sample, around 3.9% falls within the top ten clones.

The time point label of this sample denotes: before trial treatment. The specimen comprised PBMCs, sampled before treatment. Receptors were obtained from a male donor with gallbladder cancer.

The chain couples TRBV5-1 to TRBJ2-3; D call uncertain. CDR1 and CDR2 (germline): SGHRS, YFSETQ. The germline V and J ends were trimmed by 4 bases and 2 bases, with 11 bases remaining between them. CDR3 length equals 14 residues. The chain's CDR3 is CASSRAESTDTQYF. CDR3 bases: TGCGCCAGCAGCAGGGCGGAATCCACAGATACGCAGTATTTT.

As concerns this clonotype: One end of the junction is discordant with germline, which a read error may explain. The rearrangement uses TRBV19 and TRBJ2-5, with D perhaps TRBD2 (5 bases). Germline CDR1 is LNHDA and CDR2 is SQIVND (reference sequence). The CDR3 runs 11 residues. The CDR3 spells CASSMEETQHF. Here the CDR3 DNA reads TGTGCCAGTAGTATGGAGGAAACCCAGCACTTC. The variable domain in full, with the rest retrieved from reference TRBV19 and TRBJ2-5, is DGGITQSPKYLFRKEGQNVTLSCEQNLNHDAMYWYRQDPGQGLRLIYYSQIVNDFQKGDIAEGYSVSREKKESFPLTVTSAQKNPTAFYLCASSMEETQHFGPGTRLLVL.

This clonotype appeared a few times. The CDR3 reads CASSPPASTDTQYF. As DNA, the CDR3 is TGTGCCAGCTCACCACCGGCGAGCACAGATACGCAGTATTTT. The rearrangement joins TRBV18 to TRBJ2-3; D remains unclear. The CDR3 has 14 amino acids. V was cut by 0 bases and J by 0 bases, with 4 bases left in between. Germline V gene lookup returns CDR1 KGHSH and CDR2 LQKENI.

The table lists this clonotype with many counts. The rearrangement joins TRBV13 to TRBJ1-6; D is unclear. The CDR3 is made up of 11 amino acids. Per the germline V gene, CDR1 is PRHDT and CDR2 is FYEKMQ (reference sequence). V lost 7 bases, J lost 10 bases, and 8 bases lay in between. CDR3 sequence reads: CASNFASPLHF. Written as DNA, the CDR3 is TGTGCCAGCAATTTCGCCTCACCCCTCCACTTT.

This clonotype was seen a handful of times. This chain joins TRBV5-1 and TRBJ2-7, with a tentative D call TRBD1 (5 bases). The CDR3 is made up of 13 amino acids. CDR1 is SGHRS, CDR2 YFSETQ, per germline. Trimming pared 4 bases from V and 6 bases from J, leaving 14 bases between. The DNA of the CDR3 is TGCGCCAGCAGCATAGTCGGCGACAGCGAGCAGTACTTC. Translating gives CASSIVGDSEQYF. The full variable domain, in which reference TRBV5-1 and TRBJ2-7 provide the parts outside the CDR3, is KAGVTQTPRYLIKTRGQQVTLSCSPISGHRSVSWYQQTPGQGLQFLFEYFSETQRNKGNFPGRFSGRQFSNSRSEMNVSTLELGDSALYLCASSIVGDSEQYFGPGTRLTVT.

This clonotype was observed at least ten times. This rearrangement joins TRBV7-2 to TRBJ2-5, with TRBD2 matching over 15 bases. Germline loops: CDR1 SGHTA, CDR2 FQGNSA. The CDR3 is 17 residues long. Unmatched junction bases numbered 8, after V lost 4 bases and J lost 5 bases. The DNA of the CDR3 is TGTGCCAGCAGCTCCGGGACTAGCGGGGGGAGAGGGGAGACCCAGTACTTC. Translating gives CASSSGTSGGRGETQYF.

Many counts were recorded for this clonotype. This chain uses TRBV12-3 or TRBV12-4 with TRBJ2-2, with a possible D match to TRBD2 (6 bases). V lost 3 bases and J 0 bases, leaving 8 bases between the germline ends. There are 15 residues in the CDR3. The CDR3 is CASSFGGSNTGELFF. CDR3 nucleotide sequence: TGTGCCAGCAGTTTCGGGGGATCGAACACCGGGGAGCTGTTTTTT.

With regard to this clonotype: A far more abundant clone sits one base away, making this likely a read error. J is TRBJ1-2 and V is TRBV27; D is perhaps TRBD1 (6 bases). Trimming removed 10 bases from V and 5 bases from J, with 17 bases in between. Looked up from germline, CDR1 is MNHEY and CDR2 is SMNVEV (reference sequence). This CDR3 has 13 residues. The CDR3 loop reads CATNDRTEYGYTF. As DNA, the CDR3 is TGTGCCACCAATGACCGGACAGAATATGGCTACACCTTC.

This clonotype has ten or more counts. A read error may account for a junction end that differs from germline. V is TRBV5-3 and J is TRBJ1-6; D unresolved. TRBV5-3 is an open reading frame whose function is uncertain. CDR3 length: 14 residues. This CDR3 reads CASSLRTLGSPLHF. The CDR3 nucleotides are TGTGCCAGCAGCTTACGAACGTTGGGTTCACCCCTCCACTTT.